This T cell receptor (beta chain) came from a study of regulatory T cells in long-lasting Graves disease. In the study overall: The study counted Graves' disease as persistent given over 5 years of antithyroid drugs and positive TSH receptor antibodies.

Overall study results and limits: Persistent disease favored TRBV28, TRBJ1-2 and TRBJ2-5.

The time point: persistent/refractory GD, antithyroid drugs over 5 years with positive TRAb. Construction of the TCR library relied on RNA isolated from PBMCs. The source of the patients was an endocrinology department in Xi'an, China. Germline CDR1 and CDR2: SGHTA and FQGNSA. The CDR3 is 17 residues long. Trimming removed 5 bases from V and 8 bases from J; junction bases left unmatched: 15. HTBI primers from iRepertoire and Arm-PCR of CDR3 regions yielded the TCR beta libraries. TCRdb recomputed calls from the multiplex PCR reads with MiXCR, one row per CDR3 protein. The table records around 460,000 distinct CDR3 sequences, roughly 22% of them present only once. Turning to this clonotype: Its specificity is unknown.

Sequencing was performed on peripheral blood mononuclear cells (PBMCs), taken when the disease was refractory, from a patient treated with antithyroid drugs. This sequence joins TRBV7-2 and TRBJ1-2, with 12 bases identical to TRBD1. The receptor was derived from a female donor with Graves disease. CDR3 protein: CASSPYLPGQGAKGYTF. CDR3 DNA sequence: TGTGCCAGCAGCCCCTATCTCCCGGGACAGGGGGCGAAGGGCTACACCTTC.